Sequencing of this TCR beta chain was carried out in a study of T-cell reconstitution after alpha-beta-depleted transplantation in children. Looked up from germline, CDR1 is MNHEY and CDR2 is SVGEGT. CDR3 length: 14 residues. Trimming removed 5 bases from V and 5 bases from J; junction bases left unmatched: 8. The sample holds a few counts of this clonotype. Using unique molecular identifiers, the investigators prepared the TCRbeta library. TCRdb called the PCR reads again in MiXCR, with one record for every CDR3 protein. In the table there are approximately 640,000 distinct CDR3 sequences, approximately 17% of which are singletons.

V gene TRBV6-2 or TRBV6-3 combines with J gene TRBJ2-7; 8 bases line up with TRBD1. This clonotype was obtained from a human donor who donated a stem cell graft to a child with acute myeloid leukemia. This sample comprised PBMCs from the stem cell graft donor, obtained from the stem cell graft. CDR3 DNA: TGTGCCAGCAGTGCACAGGGGGGAAGTCACGAGCAGTACTTC. This codes for CASSAQGGSHEQYF.